Here is one T cell receptor (beta chain) with its context. This specimen belongs to a study of CD8 T cells in ankylosing spondylitis. TCRdb ran MiXCR on the 5' RACE reads and lists one entry per CDR3 protein. The sample records roughly 200,000 distinct CDR3 sequences, 25% to 30% being singletons. V shed 3 bases, J shed 1 base, and the junction held 14 bases outside the gene matches. Germline CDR1 KGHSH, CDR2 LQKENI. This CDR3 has 18 residues. The chain has TRBV18 and TRBJ2-5; 7 bases line up with TRBD2. Sequences were obtained from blood, either unsorted or a sorted T cell fraction (not recorded which). This TCR was recovered from a male donor with ankylosing spondylitis or in good health (not recorded which). The CDR3 protein is CASSPWRPGAGRQETQYF. The CDR3 DNA reads as TGTGCCAGCTCACCTTGGCGCCCTGGAGCGGGGCGCCAAGAGACCCAGTACTTC.